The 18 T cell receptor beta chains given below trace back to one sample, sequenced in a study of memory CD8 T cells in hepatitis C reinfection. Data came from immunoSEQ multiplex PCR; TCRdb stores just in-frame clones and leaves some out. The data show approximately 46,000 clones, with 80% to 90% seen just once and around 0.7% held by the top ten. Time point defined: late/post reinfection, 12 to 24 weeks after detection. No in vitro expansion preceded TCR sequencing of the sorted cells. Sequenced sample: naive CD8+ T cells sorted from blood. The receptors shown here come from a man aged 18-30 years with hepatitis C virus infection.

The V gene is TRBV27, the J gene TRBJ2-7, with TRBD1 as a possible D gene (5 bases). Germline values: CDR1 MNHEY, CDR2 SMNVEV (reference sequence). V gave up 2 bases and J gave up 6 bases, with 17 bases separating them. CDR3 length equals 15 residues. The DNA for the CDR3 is TGTGCCAGCAGTTTAGGGCAGGGTCCAACGGTCGAGCAGTACTTC. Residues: CASSLGQGPTVEQYF.

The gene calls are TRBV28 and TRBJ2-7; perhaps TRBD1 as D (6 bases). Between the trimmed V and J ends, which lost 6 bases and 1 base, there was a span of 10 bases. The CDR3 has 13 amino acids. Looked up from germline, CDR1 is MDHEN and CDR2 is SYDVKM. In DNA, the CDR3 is TGTGCCAGCAGGAAGGACAGTTCCTACGAGCAGTACTTC. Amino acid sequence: CASRKDSSYEQYF.

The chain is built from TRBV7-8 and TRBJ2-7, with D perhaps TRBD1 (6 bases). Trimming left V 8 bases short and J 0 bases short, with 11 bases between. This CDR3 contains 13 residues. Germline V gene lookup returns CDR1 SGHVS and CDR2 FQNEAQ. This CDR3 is CASQGKVSYEQYF. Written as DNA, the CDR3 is TGTGCCAGCCAGGGGAAGGTCTCCTACGAGCAGTACTTC.

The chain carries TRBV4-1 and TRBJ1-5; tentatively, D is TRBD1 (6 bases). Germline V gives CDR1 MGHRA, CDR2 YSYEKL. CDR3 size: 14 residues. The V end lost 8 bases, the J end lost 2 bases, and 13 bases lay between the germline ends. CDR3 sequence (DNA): TGCGCCAGCTCTTCAGAGGGGGGCAATCAGCCCCAGCATTTT. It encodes CASSSEGGNQPQHF.

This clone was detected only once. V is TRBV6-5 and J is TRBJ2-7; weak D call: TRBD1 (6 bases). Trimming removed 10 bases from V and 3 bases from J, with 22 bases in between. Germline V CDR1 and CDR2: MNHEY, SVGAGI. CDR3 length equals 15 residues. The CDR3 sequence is CAIQDPPQGNYEQYF. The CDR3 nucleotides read TGTGCCATCCAGGACCCCCCCCAGGGGAACTACGAGCAGTACTTC.

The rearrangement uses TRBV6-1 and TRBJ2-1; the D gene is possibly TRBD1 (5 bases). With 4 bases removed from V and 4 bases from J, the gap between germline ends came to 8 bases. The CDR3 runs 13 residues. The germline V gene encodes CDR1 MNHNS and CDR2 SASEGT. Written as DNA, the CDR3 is TGTGCCAGCAGTGTTACAGGTTACAATGAGCAGTTCTTC. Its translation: CASSVTGYNEQFF.

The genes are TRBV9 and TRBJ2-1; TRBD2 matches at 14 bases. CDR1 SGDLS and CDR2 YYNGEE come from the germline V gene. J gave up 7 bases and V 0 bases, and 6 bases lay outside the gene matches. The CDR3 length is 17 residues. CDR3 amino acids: CASSVATGLAGVNEQFF. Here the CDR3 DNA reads TGTGCCAGCAGCGTAGCTACGGGACTAGCGGGAGTAAATGAGCAGTTCTTC.

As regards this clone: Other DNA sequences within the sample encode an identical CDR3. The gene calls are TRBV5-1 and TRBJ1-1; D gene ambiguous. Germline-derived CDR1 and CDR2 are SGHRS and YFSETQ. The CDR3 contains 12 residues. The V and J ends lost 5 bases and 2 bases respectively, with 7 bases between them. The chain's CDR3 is CASSSGNTEAFF. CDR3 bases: TGCGCCAGCAGTTCGGGAAACACTGAAGCTTTCTTT.

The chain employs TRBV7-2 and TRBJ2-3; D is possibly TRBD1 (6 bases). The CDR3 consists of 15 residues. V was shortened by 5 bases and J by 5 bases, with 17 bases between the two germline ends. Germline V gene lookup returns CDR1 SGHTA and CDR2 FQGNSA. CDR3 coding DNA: TGTGCCAGCAGCCCCGTTGAGTCAGGGGAAGATACGCAGTATTTT. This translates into CASSPVESGEDTQYF.

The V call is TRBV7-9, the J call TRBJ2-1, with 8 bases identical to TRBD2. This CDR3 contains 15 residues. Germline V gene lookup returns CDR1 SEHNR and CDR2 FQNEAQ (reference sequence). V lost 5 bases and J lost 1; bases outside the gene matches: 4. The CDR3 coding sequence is TGTGCCAGCAGCCCCAGCGGGGGATCCTACAATGAGCAGTTCTTC. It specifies CASSPSGGSYNEQFF.

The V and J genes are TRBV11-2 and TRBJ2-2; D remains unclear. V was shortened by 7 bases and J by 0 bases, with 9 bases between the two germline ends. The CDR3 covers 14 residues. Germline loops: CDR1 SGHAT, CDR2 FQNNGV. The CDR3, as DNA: TGTGCCAGCACCCTTGGGCCGAACACCGGGGAGCTGTTTTTT. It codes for CASTLGPNTGELFF.

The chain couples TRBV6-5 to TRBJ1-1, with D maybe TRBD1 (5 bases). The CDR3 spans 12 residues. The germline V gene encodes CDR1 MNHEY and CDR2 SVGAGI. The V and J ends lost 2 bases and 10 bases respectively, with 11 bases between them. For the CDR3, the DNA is TGTGCCAGCAGTTACCCCGGCAGGGCAGCTTTCTTT. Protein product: CASSYPGRAAFF.

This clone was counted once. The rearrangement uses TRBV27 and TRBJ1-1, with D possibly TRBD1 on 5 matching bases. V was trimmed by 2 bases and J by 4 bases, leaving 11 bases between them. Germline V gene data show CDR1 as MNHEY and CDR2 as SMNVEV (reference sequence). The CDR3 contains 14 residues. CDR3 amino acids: CASSLNGGGTEAFF. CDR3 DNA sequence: TGTGCCAGCAGTTTAAATGGGGGGGGCACTGAAGCTTTCTTT.

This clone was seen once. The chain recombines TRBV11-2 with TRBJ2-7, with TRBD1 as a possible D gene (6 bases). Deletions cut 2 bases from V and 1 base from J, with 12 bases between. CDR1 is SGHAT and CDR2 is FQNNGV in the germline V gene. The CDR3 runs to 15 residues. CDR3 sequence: CASSLQTGLSYEQYF. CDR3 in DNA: TGTGCCAGCAGCTTACAGACAGGATTATCCTACGAGCAGTACTTC. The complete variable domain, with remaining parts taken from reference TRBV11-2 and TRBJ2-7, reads EAGVAQSPRYKIIEKRQSVAFWCNPISGHATLYWYQQILGQGPKLLIQFQNNGVVDDSQLPKDRFSAERLKGVDSTLKIQPAKLEDSAVYLCASSLQTGLSYEQYFGPGTRLTVT.

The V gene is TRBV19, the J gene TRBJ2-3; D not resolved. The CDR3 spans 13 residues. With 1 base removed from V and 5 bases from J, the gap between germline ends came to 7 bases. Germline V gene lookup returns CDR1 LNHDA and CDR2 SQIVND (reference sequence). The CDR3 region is CASSIGPVDTQYF. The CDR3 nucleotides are TGTGCCAGTAGTATAGGTCCTGTAGATACGCAGTATTTT.

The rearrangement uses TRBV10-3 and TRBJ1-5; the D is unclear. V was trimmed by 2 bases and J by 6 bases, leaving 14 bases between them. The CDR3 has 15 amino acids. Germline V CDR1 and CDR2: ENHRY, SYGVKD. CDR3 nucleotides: TGTGCCATCAGTGAGGGGCGGCTGAGCGGTCAGCCCCAGCATTTT. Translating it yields CAISEGRLSGQPQHF.

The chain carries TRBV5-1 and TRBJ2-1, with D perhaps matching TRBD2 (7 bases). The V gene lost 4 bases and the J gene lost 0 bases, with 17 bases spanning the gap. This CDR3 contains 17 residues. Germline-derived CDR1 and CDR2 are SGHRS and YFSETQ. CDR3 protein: CASSHWGGPGSYNEQFF. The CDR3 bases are TGCGCCAGCAGCCATTGGGGGGGGCCGGGCTCCTACAATGAGCAGTTCTTC.

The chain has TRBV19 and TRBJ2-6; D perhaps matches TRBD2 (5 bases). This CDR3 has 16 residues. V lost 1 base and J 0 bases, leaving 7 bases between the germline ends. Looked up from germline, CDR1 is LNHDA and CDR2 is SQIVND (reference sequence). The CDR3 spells CASSIGGYSGANVLTF. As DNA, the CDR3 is TGTGCCAGTAGTATAGGAGGGTACTCTGGGGCCAACGTCCTGACTTTC. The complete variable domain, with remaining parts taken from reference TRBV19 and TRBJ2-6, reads DGGITQSPKYLFRKEGQNVTLSCEQNLNHDAMYWYRQDPGQGLRLIYYSQIVNDFQKGDIAEGYSVSREKKESFPLTVTSAQKNPTAFYLCASSIGGYSGANVLTFGAGSRLTVL.